This TCR beta chain is drawn from a study of T cell repertoires in cytomegalovirus infection. Study details: HLA-C-restricted CMV epitopes, recently identified, and well-studied HLA-B-restricted ones were used by the study. It can be stated that public TCR beta signatures indicated CMV infection as well as a matching HLA type.

This CDR3 has 13 amino acids. Germline CDR1 reads LNHDA; CDR2 reads SQIVND (reference sequence). V was trimmed by 5 bases and J by 1 base, leaving 8 bases between them. In the case of this clonotype: Its specificity is not known.

General study results and limits: Identification of carriers of CMV plus the relevant HLA was achieved through cumulative public TCR beta family frequency. The ex vivo response showed dominance by HLA-C-restricted CMV-specific TCR beta clonotypes.

TCRdb independently ran MiXCR on the reads; one entry per CDR3 protein. The sample has roughly 220,000 distinct CDR3 sequences; roughly two fifths are singletons. J is TRBJ1-1 and V is TRBV19, with D possibly matching TRBD1 (5 bases). Sequenced material: CD8+ T cells from cultured PBMCs, taken from culture after CMV antigen stimulation. The source of this sequence is a human donor in good health (CMV status not recorded). Some clones in this sample may be carry-over from other donors' samples. The CDR3 DNA is TGTGCCAGTAGTTGGGGGGAGAACACTGAAGCTTTCTTT. Translating it yields CASSWGENTEAFF.